The 29 T cell receptor beta chains below come from one sample, sequenced in a study of blood T cells in healthy people across ages. Using a J-beta primer mix together with a sample-barcoded 5' primer, a second PCR was run for roughly 7 to 11 cycles. TCRdb redid the calling of the 5' RACE reads with MiXCR, one entry per CDR3 protein. Counted here are around 800,000 distinct CDR3 sequences, under 45% occurring once; the ten biggest clones make up approximately 19%. The material sequenced was blood. Receptor source: a man aged 60 to 69 in good health.

This clonotype showed up just a few times. V gene TRBV13 combines with J gene TRBJ2-7; D not resolved. The length of the CDR3 is 13 residues. In germline, CDR1 is PRHDT, CDR2 FYEKMQ (reference sequence). The V and J ends lost 5 bases and 3 bases respectively, with 11 bases between them. CDR3 amino acids: CASSGSQIYEQYF. The CDR3 coding sequence is TGTGCCAGCAGCGGGTCACAGATCTACGAGCAGTACTTC.

This clonotype has a handful of counts. V is TRBV7-9 and J is TRBJ2-2, with D uncertain. The CDR3 contains 18 residues. Germline loops: CDR1 SEHNR, CDR2 FQNEAQ (reference sequence). V was shortened by 2 bases and J by 4 bases, with 20 bases between the two germline ends. CDR3 DNA: TGTGCCAGCAGCTTAATTCCGGGCCTTACCCAGAGCACCGGGGAGCTGTTTTTT. It is translated as CASSLIPGLTQSTGELFF.

This clonotype was counted only a few times. The rearrangement links TRBV27 to TRBJ1-5; D gene ambiguous. Germline CDR1 reads MNHEY; CDR2 reads SMNVEV (reference sequence). The CDR3 spans 13 residues. The V and J ends lost 4 bases and 6 bases respectively, with 10 bases between them. CDR3 bases: TGTGCCAGCAGTTATTATTGGGGTCAGCCCCAGCATTTT. This gives the protein CASSYYWGQPQHF.

The CDR3 spells CASSEGGRAYNEQFF. As DNA, the CDR3 is TGTGCCAGCAGTGAAGGAGGGAGGGCCTACAATGAGCAGTTCTTC. The rearrangement uses TRBV6-1 and TRBJ2-1; 7 bases map to TRBD2. Trimming cost V 1 base and J 2 bases; bases outside gene matches: 2. This CDR3 has 15 amino acids. Germline loops: CDR1 MNHNS, CDR2 SASEGT.

The rearrangement links TRBV6-2 or TRBV6-3 to TRBJ1-4; D not certain. V gave up 0 bases and J gave up 6 bases, with 2 bases separating them. This CDR3 region has 12 residues. In germline, CDR1 is MNHEY, CDR2 SVGEGT. Written as DNA, the CDR3 is TGTGCCAGCAGTTACTCGGATGAAAAACTGTTTTTT. It is translated as CASSYSDEKLFF.

This clonotype was detected only a few times. The V and J genes are TRBV7-2 and TRBJ2-7; D is possibly TRBD2 (6 bases). Germline CDR1 is SGHTA and CDR2 is FQGNSA. CDR3 size: 14 residues. Trimming stripped 5 bases from V and 7 bases from J, with 18 bases between. For the CDR3, the DNA is TGTGCCAGCAGCGTAGATTGGGGGGTTCGGGAGCAGTACTTC. Protein sequence: CASSVDWGVREQYF.

The V and J genes are TRBV7-2 and TRBJ1-1, with D unresolved. This CDR3 region has 13 residues. Germline V gene data show CDR1 as SGHTA and CDR2 as FQGNSA. V gave up 5 bases and J gave up 0 bases, with 7 bases separating them. CDR3 coding DNA: TGTGCCAGCAGCCCCGTAATGAACACTGAAGCTTTCTTT. Translating gives CASSPVMNTEAFF.

This chain connects TRBV6-2 or TRBV6-3 to TRBJ2-1; perhaps TRBD2 as D (6 bases). Germline lookup yields CDR1 MNHEY and CDR2 SVGEGT. V dropped 5 bases and J dropped 8 bases, with 22 bases sitting between them. The CDR3 totals 16 residues. The CDR3 protein is CASSAHRDWRGDEQFF. In DNA, the CDR3 is TGTGCCAGCAGTGCCCACCGGGACTGGCGCGGCGATGAGCAGTTCTTC.

V usage is TRBV9 and J usage is TRBJ2-1; no firm D call. The germline V and J ends were trimmed by 0 bases and 4 bases, with 11 bases remaining between them. Germline CDR1 SGDLS, CDR2 YYNGEE. CDR3 length equals 15 residues. CDR3 in DNA: TGTGCCAGCAGCGTAGAAGGATCGGAGTACAATGAGCAGTTCTTC. Translating it yields CASSVEGSEYNEQFF.

Only a few counts were recorded for this clonotype. The V and J genes are TRBV20-1 and TRBJ1-6, with 8 bases identical to TRBD1. The junction had 8 bases not matched to a gene; V was cut back by 6 bases and J by 7 bases. CDR1 DFQATT and CDR2 SNEGSKA come from the germline V gene (reference sequence). The CDR3 spans 14 residues. CDR3 sequence (DNA): TGCAGTGCCCCACAGGGGGACAGCAATTCACCCCTCCACTTT. As protein: CSAPQGDSNSPLHF.

The chain uses TRBV24-1 and TRBJ2-1; 8 bases are a match to TRBD2. This CDR3 is built from 13 residues. J was trimmed by 9 bases and V by 4 bases; bases with no gene match: 4. CDR1 KGHDR and CDR2 SFDVKD come from the germline V gene. The DNA of the CDR3 is TGTGCCACCAGTGACGGGGGGGCCTGTGAGCAGTTCTTC. Encoded protein: CATSDGGACEQFF.

The chain has TRBV20-1 and TRBJ1-4, with D possibly TRBD1 on 5 matching bases. The CDR3 consists of 13 residues. V was cut by 2 bases and J by 7 bases, with 11 bases left in between. The V gene's germline CDR1 is DFQATT and CDR2 SNEGSKA (reference sequence). The CDR3 region is CSARSGGSEKLFF. CDR3 DNA sequence: TGCAGTGCTAGATCCGGGGGGAGTGAAAAACTGTTTTTT.

The J gene is TRBJ1-5, the V gene TRBV20-1, with 9 bases aligning to TRBD1. Germline values: CDR1 DFQATT, CDR2 SNEGSKA (reference sequence). The CDR3 has 15 amino acids. The V segment lost 5 bases and the J segment 5 bases; nucleotides outside the gene matches: 10. In DNA, the CDR3 is TGCAGTGCTGGGGGAGGGACAGGGTTGGATCAGCCCCAGCATTTT. As protein: CSAGGGTGLDQPQHF.

The chain uses TRBV30 and TRBJ2-2; no definite D call. CDR3 length equals 14 residues. Germline CDR1 is GTSNPN and CDR2 is SVGIG (reference sequence). V was trimmed by 7 bases and J by 1 base, leaving 13 bases between them. CDR3 protein: CAFFRAVNTGELFF. CDR3 DNA: TGTGCCTTCTTCCGGGCGGTGAACACCGGGGAGCTGTTTTTT.

This clonotype was detected only a few times. The chain carries TRBV20-1 and TRBJ2-1, with 11 bases aligning to TRBD2. Trimming took 0 bases from V and 7 from J; bases not matched to a gene: 8. The CDR3 is 16 residues long. CDR1 is DFQATT and CDR2 is SNEGSKA in the germline V gene (reference sequence). The CDR3 sequence is CSARDPLAGGPNEQFF. The DNA of the CDR3 is TGCAGTGCTAGAGACCCATTAGCGGGGGGGCCGAATGAGCAGTTCTTC.

Notes on this clonotype: Since a much larger clone is just one base distant, this may be a read error. V gene TRBV7-2 combines with J gene TRBJ2-7; no reliable D call. This CDR3 contains 17 residues. V was clipped by 1 base and J by 0 bases, with 16 bases between them. CDR1 and CDR2 (germline): SGHTA, FQGNSA. CDR3 coding DNA: TGTGCCAGCAGCTTAGTTGGTATGGCGACAACCTCCTACGAGCAGTACTTC. Its translation: CASSLVGMATTSYEQYF.

This clonotype was observed a handful of times. This chain links TRBV29-1 with TRBJ1-4, with TRBD1 as a possible D gene (5 bases). The CDR3 consists of 14 residues. From germline, CDR1 is SQVTM and CDR2 ANQGSEA. The V end was cut by 4 bases, the J end by 7 bases, with 16 bases between. CDR3 sequence: CSVVRLREGEKLFF. The CDR3 coding sequence is TGCAGCGTTGTTCGGCTCAGGGAGGGTGAAAAACTGTTTTTT.

The chain uses TRBV20-1 and TRBJ2-7; 9 nucleotides align to TRBD2. Per the germline V gene, CDR1 is DFQATT and CDR2 is SNEGSKA (reference sequence). V dropped 3 bases and J dropped 2; count of bases not matched to a gene: 2. The CDR3 runs to 13 residues. The CDR3, as DNA: TGCAGTGCTAGGCGGGGGGGGGCCTACGAGCAGTACTTC. Encoded protein: CSARRGGAYEQYF.

The V and J genes are TRBV21-1 and TRBJ2-7; the listed D gene, TRBD2, was not tested against the DNA. TRBV21-1 is marked as a pseudogene. The length of the CDR3 is 15 residues. CDR3 protein: CASSKISSGSYEQYF. The DNA for the CDR3 is TGTGCCAGCAGCAAAATCTCTAGCGGCTCCTACGAGCAGTACTTC.

This clonotype was counted a few times. The chain joins TRBV10-3 to TRBJ2-5, with 7 bases matching TRBD2. From germline, CDR1 is ENHRY and CDR2 SYGVKD. This CDR3 is built from 13 residues. J was trimmed by 5 bases and V by 5 bases; bases with no gene match: 5. The CDR3 DNA reads as TGTGCCATCAGTCTGGCACTAGCGGAGACCCAGTACTTC. Its protein product is CAISLALAETQYF.

Only a few counts were recorded for this clonotype. V usage is TRBV11-1 and J usage is TRBJ2-7; 7 nucleotides align to TRBD1. The germline V gene encodes CDR1 SGHAT and CDR2 FQDESV (reference sequence). The CDR3 runs 15 residues. With 2 bases clipped from V and 3 bases from J, the junction kept 7 bases outside the gene matches. The CDR3 DNA reads as TGTGCCAGCAGCTTAATATCAGGGGGAATCTACGAGCAGTACTTC. Amino acids: CASSLISGGIYEQYF.

The rearrangement uses TRBV2 and TRBJ2-7, with D unresolved. The CDR3 has 13 residues. V shed 5 bases and J shed 5 bases, with 13 bases lying between them. In germline, CDR1 is SNHLY, CDR2 FYNNEI. The chain's CDR3 is CASSLTDFNEQYF. The CDR3 coding sequence is TGTGCCAGCAGTCTGACTGACTTTAACGAGCAGTACTTC.

This clonotype was detected only once. The chain combines TRBV20-1 with TRBJ2-3; 10 bases fit TRBD2. The trim removed 3 bases at V and 6 bases at J, leaving 12 bases unmatched. Germline V gene data show CDR1 as DFQATT and CDR2 as SNEGSKA (reference sequence). This CDR3 region has 16 residues. DNA of the CDR3: TGCAGTGCTAGGGGGTCTAGCGGGGGTTGGGTGGATACGCAGTATTTT. Translating it yields CSARGSSGGWVDTQYF.

This clonotype was seen just once. The chain recombines TRBV19 with TRBJ1-2, with D uncertain. The CDR3 is made up of 13 amino acids. Between the trimmed V and J ends, which lost 6 bases and 3 bases, there was a span of 11 bases. Germline assignment: CDR1 LNHDA and CDR2 SQIVND (reference sequence). Here the CDR3 DNA reads TGTGCCAGTAGCTCGGGAGGTGACTATGGCTACACCTTC. It codes for CASSSGGDYGYTF.

The chain recombines TRBV6-5 with TRBJ2-1, with D unresolved. The CDR3 spans 13 residues. Germline lookup yields CDR1 MNHEY and CDR2 SVGAGI. Trimming pared 0 bases from V and 7 bases from J, leaving 7 bases between. The CDR3 DNA sequence: TGTGCCAGCAGTTACTCTCCCCGGAATGAGCAGTTCTTC. Its protein is CASSYSPRNEQFF.

This clonotype has more than one count but fewer than ten. The chain links TRBV20-1 to TRBJ2-7; 8 bases match TRBD1. Germline assignment: CDR1 DFQATT and CDR2 SNEGSKA (reference sequence). This CDR3 has 13 residues. V gave up 6 bases and J gave up 5 bases; unmatched junction bases: 9. The CDR3 spells CSARQQGAHEQYF. The CDR3 nucleotides are TGCAGTGCGAGGCAGCAGGGGGCTCACGAGCAGTACTTC.

This clonotype has a handful of counts. The rearrangement joins TRBV2 to TRBJ2-1; the D is unclear. This CDR3 spans 11 amino acids. Germline CDR1 is SNHLY and CDR2 is FYNNEI. Between the trimmed V and J ends, which lost 4 bases and 5 bases, there was a span of 3 bases. The CDR3 sequence: CASSAHNEQFF. The DNA of the CDR3 is TGTGCCAGCAGTGCTCACAATGAGCAGTTCTTC.

In regard to this clonotype: A clone one base away is much larger, so this may be a read error. The chain uses TRBV18 and TRBJ2-5; tentative D call: TRBD1 (6 bases). The V end was cut by 8 bases, the J end by 5 bases, with 12 bases between. CDR1 is KGHSH, CDR2 LQKENI, per germline. This CDR3 contains 12 residues. CDR3 residues: CASAHREETQYF. The CDR3 DNA reads TGTGCCAGCGCTCACAGGGAGGAGACCCAGTACTTC.

The gene calls are TRBV29-1 and TRBJ2-1; possibly TRBD1 for D (7 bases). Looked up from germline, CDR1 is SQVTM and CDR2 is ANQGSEA. V was clipped by 4 bases and J by 4 bases, with 17 bases between them. The CDR3 sequence is 15 residues long. The CDR3 protein is CSVGAGGLLYNEQFF. The DNA for the CDR3 is TGCAGCGTTGGAGCAGGGGGGCTATTGTACAATGAGCAGTTCTTC.